A selection of T cell receptor beta chains follows, all from one sample in a study of memory CD4+ T cells and cytomegalovirus serostatus. Measured with immunoSEQ multiplex PCR; TCRdb has only the in-frame clones, and not every one. The table lists around 63,000 clones, 76% of them singletons. The sample taken for sequencing was memory CD4+ T cells from blood. The receptor set was obtained from an adult in good health and CMV-seropositive. Both conserved end residues are part of each CDR3. Each record gives: clone size, D gene, V gene, CDR3 protein. A D gene is named only where the DNA matches it firmly. Clone size is given for some rows only: seen once, a few or many times, or a class if the clone is expanded.

clone_size: -; d_call: -; v_call: TRBV28; cdr3_aa: CASSWGGEGNSPLHF
clone_size: -; d_call: TRBD2; v_call: TRBV2; cdr3_aa: CASRSSGGASGGELFF
clone_size: once; d_call: -; v_call: TRBV5-1; cdr3_aa: CASNMGGADEKLFF
clone_size: -; d_call: TRBD2; v_call: TRBV4-3; cdr3_aa: CASSQEYSGELYNEQFF
clone_size: -; d_call: TRBD1; v_call: TRBV6-5; cdr3_aa: CASSSDRGMSYEQYF
clone_size: once; d_call: TRBD2; v_call: TRBV5-1; cdr3_aa: CASSLGAGGLYEQYF
clone_size: -; d_call: -; v_call: TRBV11-2; cdr3_aa: CASRRAGDRIKSPLHF
clone_size: few; d_call: TRBD1; v_call: TRBV7-8; cdr3_aa: CASSLARRGTNEKLFF
clone_size: -; d_call: -; v_call: TRBV30; cdr3_aa: CAWSVGLASADTQYF
clone_size: -; d_call: TRBD1; v_call: TRBV4-2; cdr3_aa: CASSQEFGQVLNQPQHF
clone_size: -; d_call: -; v_call: TRBV29-1; cdr3_aa: CSVGTDEQYF
clone_size: -; d_call: -; v_call: TRBV7-9; cdr3_aa: CASSLRPTTQETQYF
clone_size: -; d_call: -; v_call: TRBV7-2; cdr3_aa: CASSLSSGTTGELFF
clone_size: -; d_call: TRBD1; v_call: TRBV27; cdr3_aa: CASSPAGGGYTF
clone_size: -; d_call: TRBD2; v_call: TRBV30; cdr3_aa: CAWSVQSLAAILQYF
clone_size: -; d_call: -; v_call: TRBV2; cdr3_aa: CASASTAYNEQFF
clone_size: -; d_call: TRBD1; v_call: TRBV27; cdr3_aa: CASRMGDRGNTDTQYF
clone_size: -; d_call: -; v_call: TRBV5-1; cdr3_aa: CASSREGTNEKLFF
clone_size: -; d_call: -; v_call: TRBV11-2; cdr3_aa: CASSSPPLNTEAFF
clone_size: -; d_call: -; v_call: TRBV19; cdr3_aa: CASSIATRREKLFF
clone_size: -; d_call: -; v_call: TRBV28; cdr3_aa: CASSTGLMGGYTF
clone_size: -; d_call: TRBD1; v_call: TRBV5-1; cdr3_aa: CASSDRDGYTF
clone_size: few; d_call: -; v_call: TRBV19; cdr3_aa: CASISPGHLNTEAFF
clone_size: -; d_call: TRBD1; v_call: TRBV29-1; cdr3_aa: CSVWRGRNTEAFF
clone_size: -; d_call: TRBD1; v_call: TRBV4-1; cdr3_aa: CASSQIWDRGRWAGNEQFF
clone_size: -; d_call: TRBD1; v_call: TRBV6-1; cdr3_aa: CATATGAGGYTF
clone_size: -; d_call: TRBD2; v_call: TRBV6-1; cdr3_aa: CASIPRLAVTDTQYF
clone_size: -; d_call: -; v_call: TRBV7-9; cdr3_aa: CASSKGYNTEAFF
clone_size: -; d_call: -; v_call: TRBV6-4; cdr3_aa: CASRGVRAYYGYTF
clone_size: few; d_call: TRBD1; v_call: TRBV7-3; cdr3_aa: CASSPPGQGYNEQFF